What follows is one T cell receptor beta chain and its context. CDR3 length: 14 amino acids. Germline V gene sequence: CDR1 LGHDT, CDR2 YNNKEL (reference sequence). V lost 0 bases, J lost 6 bases, and 9 bases lay in between. The sample comes from a study of control samples from healthy donors and cancer patients. Using immunoSEQ multiplex PCR, the repertoire was profiled, and TCRdb retains in-frame clones only, with some absent. Among some 120,000 clones listed, 75% to 95% were seen once. The TCR originated in a man between 18 and 35 years old in good health. This chain links TRBV3-1 (or the pseudogene TRBV3-2) with TRBJ2-1; the D is unclear. The sequencing sample was made of blood. The CDR3 nucleotides are TGTGCCAGCAGCCAAGATCGTCGGTTCAATGAGCAGTTCTTC. This translates into CASSQDRRFNEQFF.